What follows are 10 T cell receptor beta chains derived from one specimen sequenced in a study of cytomegalovirus exposure and HLA in healthy donors. With 60 Vbeta and 13 Jbeta primers, the PCR was carried out. Assay: immunoSEQ multiplex PCR; the TCRdb copy retains only in-frame clones and omits some. The sample consists of about 130,000 clones, about 80% of them appearing once. The sample consisted of PBMCs. All receptors come from a boy between 2 and 15 years old in good health and CMV-seronegative.

V is TRBV27 and J is TRBJ1-5; no reliable D call. The CDR3 sequence is 15 residues long. Trimming pared 2 bases from V and 0 bases from J, leaving 8 bases between. CDR1 is MNHEY and CDR2 is SMNVEV in the germline V gene (reference sequence). CDR3 nucleotides: TGTGCCAGCAGTTTAAGTGGCCCTAGCAATCAGCCCCAGCATTTT. Translated: CASSLSGPSNQPQHF.

The V call is TRBV4-3, the J call TRBJ1-1; no firm D call. From germline, CDR1 is LGHNA and CDR2 YSLEER. The CDR3 runs to 13 residues. V lost 4 bases to trimming and J lost 2 bases, with 8 bases between them. For the CDR3, the DNA is TGCGCCAGCAGCCGAGGCCCTAACACTGAAGCTTTCTTT. Residues: CASSRGPNTEAFF.

This chain joins TRBV4-1 and TRBJ2-3; 12 positions match TRBD2. The CDR3 spans 19 residues. The germline V gene encodes CDR1 MGHRA and CDR2 YSYEKL. The V segment lost 2 bases and the J segment 4 bases; nucleotides outside the gene matches: 13. Here the CDR3 DNA reads TGCGCCAGCAGCCAACGCAAAGGTCTAGCGGGGGGGCAATCAGATACGCAGTATTTT. This gives the protein CASSQRKGLAGGQSDTQYF.

The chain carries TRBV11-2 and TRBJ1-1; D call uncertain. The CDR3 has 15 amino acids. V was shortened by 3 bases and J by 6 bases, with 17 bases between the two germline ends. Germline lookup yields CDR1 SGHAT and CDR2 FQNNGV. The CDR3 region has the DNA TGTGCCAGCAGCTTGACGATGGGGAGTTCGGCTGAAGCTTTCTTT. Translating gives CASSLTMGSSAEAFF.

This clone was picked up one time. This chain joins TRBV5-1 and TRBJ2-3; TRBD2 aligns across 10 bases. Germline assignment: CDR1 SGHRS and CDR2 YFSETQ. V lost 2 bases, J lost 2 bases, and 2 bases stayed unmatched. This CDR3 is built from 15 residues. CDR3 coding DNA: TGCGCCAGCAGCTTCCTAGCGGGAGCCACAGATACGCAGTATTTT. Protein product: CASSFLAGATDTQYF.

The chain carries TRBV19 and TRBJ1-1, with D unclear. V lost 5 bases and J lost 3, with 13 bases in between. Germline V gene data show CDR1 as LNHDA and CDR2 as SQIVND (reference sequence). The CDR3 is 14 residues long. CDR3 bases: TGTGCCAGTAGTGACCTCCCGAGGGACACTGAAGCTTTCTTT. This codes for CASSDLPRDTEAFF. The full variable domain, with the rest looked up from reference TRBV19 and TRBJ1-1, is DGGITQSPKYLFRKEGQNVTLSCEQNLNHDAMYWYRQDPGQGLRLIYYSQIVNDFQKGDIAEGYSVSREKKESFPLTVTSAQKNPTAFYLCASSDLPRDTEAFFGQGTRLTVV.

In this sample, this clone turned up once. The rearrangement links TRBV6-6 to TRBJ2-5; 7 positions match TRBD1. The V gene's germline CDR1 is MNHNY and CDR2 SVGAGI (reference sequence). V shed 5 bases, J shed 1 base, and the junction held 1 base outside the gene matches. The CDR3 runs to 13 residues. CDR3 amino acids: CASSRTGQETQYF. As DNA, the CDR3 is TGTGCCAGCAGTAGGACAGGCCAAGAGACCCAGTACTTC.

The chain recombines TRBV2 with TRBJ2-3; TRBD2 agrees at 7 bases. Germline values: CDR1 SNHLY, CDR2 FYNNEI. Trimming took 6 bases from V and 6 from J; bases not matched to a gene: 0. This CDR3 is 11 amino acids long. Here the CDR3 reads CASRRGDTQYF. The CDR3 region has the DNA TGTGCCAGCAGGCGGGGGGATACGCAGTATTTT. Supplemented by reference TRBV2 and TRBJ2-3, the full variable domain reads EPEVTQTPSHQVTQMGQEVILRCVPISNHLYFYWYRQILGQKVEFLVSFYNNEISEKSEIFDDQFSVERPDGSNFTLKIRSTKLEDSAMYFCASRRGDTQYFGPGTRLTVL.

The genes are TRBV25-1 and TRBJ2-1, with 14 bases fitting TRBD2. V dropped 4 bases and J dropped 10; count of bases not matched to a gene: 9. In germline, CDR1 is MGHDK, CDR2 SYGVNS. There are 16 residues in the CDR3. The CDR3 nucleotides read TGTGCCAGCAGTGTCTTCGGACTAGCGGGGGGCCGAGAGCAGTTCTTC. Translated, it gives CASSVFGLAGGREQFF.

The rearrangement joins TRBV5-6 to TRBJ1-1; possible D gene TRBD1, 6 bases. V lost 3 bases to trimming and J lost 4 bases, with 13 bases between them. The CDR3 totals 14 residues. Germline CDR1 reads SGHDT; CDR2 reads YYEEEE. The CDR3 spells CASSWFTGTTEAFF. The CDR3 DNA reads TGTGCCAGCAGCTGGTTTACAGGGACCACTGAAGCTTTCTTT. Looking up the rest from reference TRBV5-6 and TRBJ1-1 gives the full variable domain: DAGVTQSPTHLIKTRGQQVTLRCSPKSGHDTVSWYQQALGQGPQFIFQYYEEEERQRGNFPDRFSGHQFPNYSSELNVNALLLGDSALYLCASSWFTGTTEAFFGQGTRLTVV.